Here is one TCR beta chain with its context. This sample is drawn from a study of blood T cell repertoires in COVID-19. Across the study: Samples taken during acute and convalescent COVID-19 were collected in the United States, Italy and Spain.

The ends lost 1 base at V and 5 bases at J; junction bases unmatched: 10. CDR1 and CDR2 (germline): SGHVS, FQNEAQ. This CDR3 spans 18 amino acids. As originally analysed: Reference gene primers were amplified, and this amplification served to estimate nucleated cell counts. Clones were read by immunoSEQ multiplex PCR, and TCRdb kept only the in-frame ones, dropping some. D and trimming come from the DNA, and the V and J calls and clone size come from that table. This table has approximately 94,000 clones, about 80% appearing once. This receptor was obtained from a human donor in a cohort sampled during active COVID-19. The chain joins TRBV7-8 to TRBJ2-1; 11 bases map to TRBD2. The sequencing input was peripheral blood. In nucleotides, the CDR3 is TGTGCCAGCAGCTTAGTTTGGGTTTTGGGACTAGCGGACAATGAGCAGTTCTTC. It translates to CASSLVWVLGLADNEQFF.